Listed below are T cell receptor beta chains from one sample, sequenced in a study of blood T cell repertoires in COVID-19. Method: immunoSEQ multiplex PCR; TCRdb's copy keeps in-frame clones and lacks some. In the table there are about 160,000 clones, around 80% of which are singletons. Sequencing used peripheral blood. All receptors derive from a woman at least 80 years old with acute or convalescent COVID-19. Each CDR3 is given with its conserved first and last residue. Fields, in order: V gene, clone size, CDR3 length, J gene, D gene, CDR3 DNA, CDR3 protein. The D gene is left open where the match is weak. For some rows the clone size is stated as once, few or many, or as a class when expanded; others skip it.

TRBV9	once	14	TRBJ2-3	TRBD2	TGTGCCAGCAGCCTATCCACGGGGGGGGATACGCAGTATTTT	CASSLSTGGDTQYF
TRBV15	-	15	TRBJ1-1	TRBD1	TGTGCCACCAGCAGGGGACAGGGATGGAACACTGAAGCTTTCTTT	CATSRGQGWNTEAFF
TRBV5-1	-	15	TRBJ2-1	-	TGCGCCAGCAGCTTGGAGGCTAGCCGAAACAATGAGCAGTTCTTC	CASSLEASRNNEQFF
TRBV20-1	-	9	TRBJ2-3	-	TGCAGTGCCCCGCGTACGCAGTATTTT	CSAPRTQYF
TRBV28	-	12	TRBJ2-7	-	TGTGCCAGCAGTTTTACCGGGATTGAGCAGTACTTC	CASSFTGIEQYF
TRBV4-3	-	13	TRBJ2-5	-	TGCGCCAGCAGCCAAGATGGGGCCTCCGCCCAGTACTTC	CASSQDGASAQYF
TRBV6-5	-	15	TRBJ2-5	-	TGTGCCAGCAGTTACGGCCAGGGGTGGGAAGAGACCCAGTACTTC	CASSYGQGWEETQYF
TRBV27	once	13	TRBJ2-7	-	TGTGCCAGCAGTTTCCGCAGCTCCTACGAGCAGTACTTC	CASSFRSSYEQYF
TRBV7-3	-	14	TRBJ1-1	-	TGTGCCAGCAGCCAGACAAGCCTGAACACTGAAGCTTTCTTT	CASSQTSLNTEAFF
TRBV6-6	-	15	TRBJ2-7	-	TGTGCCAGCAGTTACTCGCCTAGCTTATCCTACGAGCAGTACTTC	CASSYSPSLSYEQYF
TRBV10-3	-	16	TRBJ2-1	TRBD2	TGTGCCATCAGAGATTCAAGCGGGGGCAGATTTAATGAGCAGTTCTTC	CAIRDSSGGRFNEQFF
TRBV9	-	16	TRBJ1-3	-	TGTGCCAGCAGCGAGAGGTCAGGGTCGAAGGGAAACACCATATATTTT	CASSERSGSKGNTIYF
TRBV29-1	-	13	TRBJ2-1	-	TGCAGCGTCGGGCGGGCGAGGTGGAATGAGCAGTTCTTC	CSVGRARWNEQFF
TRBV20-1	-	19	TRBJ2-3	TRBD2	TGCAGTGCTAGTAGAGGGACTAGCGGGGGGCAGAGGGTCACAGATACGCAGTATTTT	CSASRGTSGGQRVTDTQYF
TRBV27	-	16	TRBJ2-2	TRBD1	TGTGCCAGCAGTCAAGACGGGACAGGGGGCTCCGGGGAGCTGTTTTTT	CASSQDGTGGSGELFF
TRBV5-1	few	16	TRBJ1-1	TRBD1	TGCGCCAGCAGCTTGGGGACAGGGGGCCTCTACACTGAAGCTTTCTTT	CASSLGTGGLYTEAFF
TRBV23-1	-	19	TRBJ1-1	-	TGCGCCAGCAGTCACCCCCACCTGACGGGACTTAGGGACTACACTGAAGCTTTCTTT	CASSHPHLTGLRDYTEAFF
TRBV5-6	-	12	TRBJ2-5	-	TGTGCCAGCAGCTTTAGCGGCGGGACCCAGTACTTC	CASSFSGGTQYF
TRBV7-8	few	13	TRBJ1-5	-	TGTGCCAGCAGCCCCCCGGGAGCGCTTCTCCAGCATTTT	CASSPPGALLQHF
TRBV18	few	17	TRBJ2-3	TRBD2	TGTGCCAGCTCACCCGGGACTAGCCAAGACTCCACAGATACGCAGTATTTT	CASSPGTSQDSTDTQYF
TRBV6-5	-	15	TRBJ2-7	TRBD1	TGTGCCAGCAGTTACGGGGGACAGAGCTCCTACGAGCAGTACTTC	CASSYGGQSSYEQYF
TRBV5-6	-	14	TRBJ2-1	TRBD2	TGTGCCAGCAGCTTGACGAGACTAGCGCATGAGCAGTTCTTC	CASSLTRLAHEQFF
TRBV6-5	-	13	TRBJ1-4	-	TGTGCCAGCAGTACCCGGGAAGGTGAAAAACTGTTTTTT	CASSTREGEKLFF
TRBV5-4	-	17	TRBJ1-6	TRBD1	TGTGCCAGCAGCAGCACCGCCGGGACAGTAATTAATTCACCCCTCCACTTT	CASSSTAGTVINSPLHF
TRBV9	-	15	TRBJ1-5	-	TGTGCCAGCAGCGTAGATTCCAGGTTTAATCAGCCCCAGCATTTT	CASSVDSRFNQPQHF
TRBV24-1	once	15	TRBJ2-2	-	TGTGCCACCTCGACTAGAAGGCAGAACACCGGGGAGCTGTTTTTT	CATSTRRQNTGELFF
TRBV28	once	16	TRBJ2-7	TRBD1	TGTGCCAGCAGCAAAGCTGACAGGGGCCCTACCTACGAGCAGTACTTC	CASSKADRGPTYEQYF
TRBV18	-	14	TRBJ1-5	TRBD1	TGTGCCAGCTCATCTCAGGGGGCCGGTCAGCCCCAGCATTTT	CASSSQGAGQPQHF
TRBV4-3	-	19	TRBJ2-5	-	TGCGCCAGCAGCCAAGGTCCCTTTACTAGGGAGGAAGCGCAAGAGACCCAGTACTTC	CASSQGPFTREEAQETQYF
TRBV30	-	15	TRBJ2-7	TRBD1	TGTGCCTGGAGTTCCCCCGGGACAGGGGGATACGAGCAGTACTTC	CAWSSPGTGGYEQYF
TRBV7-7	-	13	TRBJ2-2	-	TGTGCTAGCAGCTCCTATCAAAAAGGGGAGCTGTTTTTT	CASSSYQKGELFF
TRBV5-1	-	14	TRBJ1-1	-	TGCGCCAGCAGCTTAAGGGGGATTCAGGCTGAAGCTTTCTTT	CASSLRGIQAEAFF
TRBV7-8	-	14	TRBJ1-2	TRBD1	TGTGCCAGCAGCCCTGGGACAGCGCCCGATGGCTACACCTTC	CASSPGTAPDGYTF
TRBV7-8	-	14	TRBJ1-6	-	TGTGCCAGCAGCTTAGCAGGGGTGGCTTCACCCCTCCACTTT	CASSLAGVASPLHF
TRBV18	-	12	TRBJ2-1	-	TGTGCCAGCTCAGGAACCCGGGGTGAGCAGTTCTTC	CASSGTRGEQFF
TRBV5-6	few	13	TRBJ2-7	-	TGTGCCAGCAGCTTGATCGGTGGTTACGAGCAGTACTTC	CASSLIGGYEQYF
TRBV19	-	15	TRBJ2-1	-	TGTGCCAGTAGTAGGGGAGTACATGCATACAATGAGCAGTTCTTC	CASSRGVHAYNEQFF
TRBV6-5	-	11	TRBJ2-7	TRBD1	TGTGCCAGCAGTTACTCGGGACAGGGTTTCTTC	CASSYSGQGFF
TRBV9	once	15	TRBJ2-5	TRBD2	TGTGCCAGCAGCGTAGGGACTAGCGGGGAAGAGACCCAGTACTTC	CASSVGTSGEETQYF